This TCR beta chain was captured in a study of tumor and adjacent non-tumor tissue in lung cancer. Overall study findings and caveats: Compared with tumor, normal lung showed significantly lower TCR diversity.

Ten or more counts support this clonotype. What it recognizes is unknown. Three rounds of nested PCR, following a modified ARM-PCR protocol, produced the TCRbeta library. TCRdb ran MiXCR on the multiplex PCR reads and lists one entry per CDR3 protein. Here the sample spans about 140,000 distinct CDR3 sequences, approximately 66% being singletons. This sample's RNA came from whole unsorted tissue. The germline V gene has CDR1 SGHAT and CDR2 FQNNGV. The CDR3 loop spans 15 amino acids. With 1 base removed from V and 0 bases from J, the gap between germline ends came to 7 bases. The specimen sequenced was lung tumor tissue. This TCR was sampled from a man aged 60 to 69 with small cell lung cancer. The genes are TRBV11-2 and TRBJ2-1, with unresolved D. CDR3 coding DNA: TGTGCCAGCAGCTTAGGGCGGAGCTCCTACAATGAGCAGTTCTTC. It is translated as CASSLGRSSYNEQFF.